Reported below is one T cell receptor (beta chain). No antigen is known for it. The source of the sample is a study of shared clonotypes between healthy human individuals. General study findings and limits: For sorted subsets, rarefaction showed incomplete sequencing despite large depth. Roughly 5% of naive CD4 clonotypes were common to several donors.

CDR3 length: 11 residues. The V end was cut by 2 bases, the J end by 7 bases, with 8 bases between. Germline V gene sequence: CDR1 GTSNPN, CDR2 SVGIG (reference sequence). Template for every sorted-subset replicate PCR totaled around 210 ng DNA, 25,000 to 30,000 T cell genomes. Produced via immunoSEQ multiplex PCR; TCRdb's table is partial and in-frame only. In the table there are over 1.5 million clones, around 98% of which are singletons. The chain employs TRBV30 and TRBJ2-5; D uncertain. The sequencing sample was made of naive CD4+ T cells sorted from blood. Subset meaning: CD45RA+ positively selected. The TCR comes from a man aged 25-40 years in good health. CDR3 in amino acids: CAWSLQRTQYF. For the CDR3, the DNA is TGTGCCTGGAGTCTCCAAAGGACCCAGTACTTC.